These 7 T cell receptor beta chains share one sample of origin, sequenced in a study of blood T cell repertoires in COVID-19. The data were produced by immunoSEQ multiplex PCR, yet TCRdb's version contains in-frame clones alone and is incomplete. The sample lists roughly 110,000 clones, around 85% occurring once. The specimen was peripheral blood. Receptors originate from a human donor in a cohort sampled during active COVID-19.

The V and J genes are TRBV6-4 and TRBJ1-1, with 8 positions matching TRBD1. Germline V CDR1 and CDR2: MRHNA, SNTAGT. V dropped 4 bases and J dropped 4; count of bases not matched to a gene: 5. The CDR3 length is 14 residues. The CDR3 protein is CASSAGTGPTEAFF. The CDR3 nucleotides are TGTGCCAGCAGTGCCGGGACAGGCCCCACTGAAGCTTTCTTT.

The V gene is TRBV13, the J gene TRBJ2-3, with 7 bases identical to TRBD2. Losses at the gene ends were 5 bases for V and 2 bases for J; bases not matched to a gene: 10. The CDR3 is 16 amino acids. The germline CDR1 and CDR2 sequences are PRHDT and FYEKMQ (reference sequence). In DNA, the CDR3 is TGTGCCAGCAGCCCAGGACTAGTAACGACCACAGATACGCAGTATTTT. It translates to CASSPGLVTTTDTQYF.

The V and J genes are TRBV5-8 and TRBJ1-2; 9 nucleotides match TRBD1. The junction had 9 bases not matched to a gene; V was cut back by 6 bases and J by 6 bases. CDR3 length: 14 residues. In germline, CDR1 is SGHTS, CDR2 YDEGEE. The CDR3, as DNA: TGTGCCAGCAACCTGGCCGGGACAGGGCATGGCTACACCTTC. This codes for CASNLAGTGHGYTF.

With regard to this clone: The junction departs from the called germline gene at one end, perhaps through a read error. CDR3 region: CASREGGSGAKLFF. The CDR3 coding sequence is TGTGCCAGCAGAGAAGGGGGCTCCGGAGCGAAACTGTTTTTT. V usage is TRBV6-1 and J usage is TRBJ1-4; 7 bases align to TRBD1. The CDR3 is made up of 14 amino acids. Looked up from germline, CDR1 is MNHNS and CDR2 is SASEGT.

The CDR3 region is CASSTGAPGYTF. DNA of the CDR3: TGTGCCAGCAGCACAGGTGCTCCGGGCTACACCTTC. The chain uses TRBV6-5 and TRBJ1-2; D is possibly TRBD1 (5 bases). From germline, CDR1 is MNHEY and CDR2 SVGAGI. Deletions cut 6 bases from V and 8 bases from J, with 13 bases between. This CDR3 region has 12 residues.

The chain couples TRBV7-9 to TRBJ1-2; 9 nucleotides align to TRBD1. The germline CDR1 and CDR2 sequences are SEHNR and FQNEAQ (reference sequence). V dropped 4 bases and J dropped 4; count of bases not matched to a gene: 10. This CDR3 has 16 amino acids. The CDR3 loop is CASSSPEQGAIYGYTF. In nucleotides, the CDR3 is TGTGCCAGCAGCTCCCCCGAACAGGGGGCGATCTATGGCTACACCTTC.

Here the CDR3 DNA reads TGTGCCAGCAGCTTAATGCAGAACTATGGCTACACCTTC. Protein sequence: CASSLMQNYGYTF. The chain carries TRBV7-2 and TRBJ1-2; D ambiguous. CDR3 length: 13 residues. V gave up 2 bases and J gave up 2 bases, with 6 bases separating them. Germline assignment: CDR1 SGHTA and CDR2 FQGNSA.